Listed below are T cell receptor beta chains from one sample, sequenced in a study of CD4+ T cells in melanoma. Measured with immunoSEQ multiplex PCR; TCRdb has only the in-frame clones, and not every one. The repertoire holds roughly 140,000 clones, around 90% seen once, with 1.5% to 1.9% in the top ten. Receptors originate from a human donor with melanoma. The CDR3 runs from the conserved cysteine through the conserved F or W. The order of the fields is CDR3 protein, CDR3 DNA, D gene, clone size, J gene, V gene. The D gene is left open where the match is weak. Not all rows give a size; the values are once, few, many and, for expanded clones, a class.

CASTRQGGTFDEAFF	TGCGCCAGCACCCGACAGGGAGGGACCTTTGATGAAGCTTTCTTT	TRBD1	NA	TRBJ1-1	TRBV5-1
CAISGTANTGELFF	TGTGCCATCAGCGGGACAGCGAACACCGGGGAGCTGTTTTTT	TRBD1	NA	TRBJ2-2	TRBV10-3
CASSALSHRVYGYTF	TGTGCCAGCAGTGCGCTTAGTCACAGGGTATATGGCTACACCTTC	NA	NA	TRBJ1-2	TRBV6-1
CASSDARGAGGELFF	TGTGCCAGCAGCGATGCCCGGGGGGCGGGCGGGGAGCTGTTTTTT	NA	NA	TRBJ2-2	TRBV7-8
CASSLDGGYGYTF	TGTGCCAGCAGCTTAGACGGTGGCTATGGCTACACCTTC	NA	NA	TRBJ1-2	TRBV7-3
CASISGAPNTEAFF	TGTGCCAGCATTTCAGGAGCCCCGAACACTGAAGCTTTCTTT	NA	NA	TRBJ1-1	TRBV6-5
CASSGTLVLNTGELFF	TGTGCCAGCAGTGGCACTTTGGTACTCAACACCGGGGAGCTGTTTTTT	NA	NA	TRBJ2-2	TRBV6-1
CASSRVGEAFF	TGTGCCAGCAGCCGCGTAGGGGAAGCTTTCTTT	NA	NA	TRBJ1-1	TRBV5-8
CASSLPQGGGPMINIQYF	TGCGCCAGCAGCTTGCCACAGGGTGGAGGGCCTATGATAAACATTCAGTACTTC	NA	NA	TRBJ2-4	TRBV5-1
CSVVRDRTTSGYTF	TGCAGCGTTGTTCGGGACAGGACGACCTCGGGCTACACCTTC	TRBD1	NA	TRBJ1-2	TRBV29-1
CASSLGTGGSSPLHF	TGTGCCAGCAGCTTAGGGACAGGGGGCTCGTCACCCCTCCACTTT	TRBD1	NA	TRBJ1-6	TRBV7-9
CASSQDPAQAYGYTF	TGCGCCAGCAGCCAAGATCCGGCGCAGGCCTATGGCTACACCTTC	NA	NA	TRBJ1-2	TRBV4-1
CASSIEGVGKVQPQHF	TGTGCCAGTAGTATAGAGGGAGTGGGGAAGGTTCAGCCCCAGCATTTT	NA	NA	TRBJ1-5	TRBV19
CASSPGQSLNEQFF	TGTGCCAGCAGCCCGGGACAGTCGCTCAATGAGCAGTTCTTC	TRBD1	NA	TRBJ2-1	TRBV11-3
CSTRGPGDTQYF	TGTTCAACCAGAGGCCCCGGAGATACGCAGTATTTT	NA	NA	TRBJ2-3	TRBV19
CASSRTVQETQYF	TGTGCCAGCAGCAGGACAGTCCAAGAGACCCAGTACTTC	NA	NA	TRBJ2-5	TRBV11-2
CASSLVVTTNEKLFF	TGTGCCAGCAGCTTAGTGGTGACAACTAATGAAAAACTGTTTTTT	NA	NA	TRBJ1-4	TRBV7-2
CASSSGASSYNEQFF	TGTGCCAGCAGCTCCGGGGCGAGCTCCTACAATGAGCAGTTCTTC	NA	NA	TRBJ2-1	TRBV11-1
CAISGGDSPEQFF	TGTGCCATCAGTGGAGGGGATTCCCCAGAGCAGTTCTTC	NA	NA	TRBJ2-1	TRBV10-3
CASSVSASGGPQETQYF	TGTGCCAGCAGCGTTTCTGCTAGCGGGGGGCCCCAAGAGACCCAGTACTTC	TRBD2	NA	TRBJ2-5	TRBV9
CASSPLGGPSYEQYF	TGTGCCAGCAGCCCCCTGGGGGGGCCCTCCTACGAGCAGTACTTC	NA	NA	TRBJ2-7	TRBV7-8
CASSQTPGTVPNNEQFF	TGCGCCAGCAGCCAAACTCCCGGGACGGTGCCTAACAATGAGCAGTTCTTC	NA	NA	TRBJ2-1	TRBV4-1
CASSLSLQGSQPQHF	TGTGCCAGCAGCCTAAGCCTACAGGGGTCGCAGCCCCAGCATTTT	TRBD1	NA	TRBJ1-5	TRBV6-6
CASISTGAVYEQYF	TGTGCCAGCATCTCGACAGGGGCCGTTTACGAGCAGTACTTC	TRBD1	NA	TRBJ2-7	TRBV6-1
CASSTGQGNEQFF	TGTGCCAGCAGCACAGGACAGGGCAATGAGCAGTTCTTC	TRBD1	NA	TRBJ2-1	TRBV7-3
CASSRNRETEAFF	TGTGCCAGCAGTCGAAACAGGGAGACTGAAGCTTTCTTT	NA	NA	TRBJ1-1	TRBV6-5
CASTGQGATNTGELFF	TGCGCCAGCACGGGACAGGGGGCGACGAACACCGGGGAGCTGTTTTTT	TRBD1	NA	TRBJ2-2	TRBV5-1
CASSLYYSARGLFF	TGTGCCAGCAGCTTGTATTATTCCGCCCGGGGGCTGTTTTTT	NA	NA	TRBJ2-2	TRBV5-8
CASSLGFGENTEAFF	TGTGCCAGCAGCTTGGGATTTGGGGAGAACACTGAAGCTTTCTTT	NA	NA	TRBJ1-1	TRBV5-5
CASSLARGGAGTDTQYF	TGCGCCAGCAGCTTGGCCCGGGGGGGGGCAGGCACAGATACGCAGTATTTT	TRBD2	NA	TRBJ2-3	TRBV5-1
CASSDYFSGDEQYF	TGTGCCAGCAGTGATTATTTCTCAGGGGACGAGCAGTACTTC	NA	NA	TRBJ2-7	TRBV2
CATTKGQQAEKLFF	TGTGCCACCACAAAGGGACAACAAGCCGAAAAACTGTTTTTT	NA	NA	TRBJ1-4	TRBV6-6
CASSFQEVKFYGYTF	TGTGCCAGCAGCTTCCAAGAAGTTAAATTCTATGGCTACACCTTC	NA	NA	TRBJ1-2	TRBV11-3
CASSERSSGNTIYF	TGTGCCAGCAGTGAAAGGAGCTCTGGAAACACCATATATTTT	NA	NA	TRBJ1-3	TRBV6-1
CASSLEPRSSYNEQFF	TGCGCCAGCAGCTTGGAACCCAGGAGCTCCTACAATGAGCAGTTCTTC	NA	NA	TRBJ2-1	TRBV5-1
CASSLGRWADQETQYF	TGTGCCAGCAGCTTAGGGCGGTGGGCAGACCAAGAGACCCAGTACTTC	NA	NA	TRBJ2-5	TRBV7-9
CASSPGTGGTLQFF	TGTGCCAGCAGCCCGGGGACAGGTGGTACGTTACAGTTCTTC	TRBD1	NA	TRBJ2-1	TRBV7-9
CASSQVLRETQYF	TGCGCCAGCAGCCAAGTCCTTAGAGAGACCCAGTACTTC	NA	NA	TRBJ2-5	TRBV4-1
CASSFLGQGRGGTQYF	TGTGCCAGCAGCTTTCTGGGACAGGGGAGAGGAGGTACGCAGTATTTT	TRBD1	once	TRBJ2-3	TRBV5-6
CASSSSLTGTYDYGYTF	TGCGCCAGCAGCTCGTCCCTGACAGGGACTTATGACTATGGCTACACCTTC	TRBD1	NA	TRBJ1-2	TRBV5-1
CASSLAGSGNTIYF	TGTGCCAGCAGCTTAGCGGGATCTGGAAACACCATATATTTT	NA	NA	TRBJ1-3	TRBV7-9
CAWSSGGTGVNYGYTF	TGTGCCTGGAGTAGTGGCGGGACAGGGGTCAACTATGGCTACACCTTC	TRBD1	once	TRBJ1-2	TRBV30
CASSESSLGPSSYGYTF	TGTGCCAGCAGTGAATCTAGTCTGGGGCCGTCCAGCTATGGCTACACCTTC	NA	NA	TRBJ1-2	TRBV6-1
CASGLGLVSEGETQYF	TGTGCTAGTGGTTTGGGACTAGTATCTGAGGGGGAGACCCAGTACTTC	NA	NA	TRBJ2-5	TRBV12-5
CASSEDLTGDAQPQHF	TGTGCCAGCAGTGAAGACCTGACAGGGGATGCTCAGCCCCAGCATTTT	TRBD1	NA	TRBJ1-5	TRBV2
CASKGQGAGYEQYF	TGTGCCTCCAAGGGACAGGGGGCAGGATACGAGCAGTACTTC	TRBD1	NA	TRBJ2-7	TRBV30
CASSLVPGPSSTGELFF	TGTGCCAGCAGCTTAGTCCCCGGCCCCTCGTCCACCGGGGAGCTGTTTTTT	NA	NA	TRBJ2-2	TRBV7-6
CASSPNSGGAGGETQYF	TGTGCCAGCAGCCCCAATAGCGGGGGGGCCGGGGGCGAGACCCAGTACTTC	TRBD2	once	TRBJ2-5	TRBV4-2
CARDDTYEQYF	TGCGCCAGGGACGACACCTACGAGCAGTACTTC	NA	few	TRBJ2-7	TRBV5-1
CASSARGPSTVGVNTIYF	TGTGCCAGCAGCGCGAGGGGTCCATCGACTGTCGGGGTGAACACCATATATTTT	NA	NA	TRBJ1-3	TRBV11-2
CASSVLGQGDSEAFF	TGTGCCAGCAGCGTTTTAGGTCAGGGGGACTCTGAAGCTTTCTTT	TRBD1	NA	TRBJ1-1	TRBV9
CASSVRPWQYF	TGTGCCAGCAGTGTGCGCCCGTGGCAGTACTTC	NA	NA	TRBJ2-7	TRBV6-1
CASSFRTGHQETQYF	TGTGCCAGCAGCTTCAGGACAGGACACCAAGAGACCCAGTACTTC	TRBD1	NA	TRBJ2-5	TRBV13